This note documents a single T cell receptor beta chain sequence. The antigen is not known. Repertoires were generated with immunoSEQ multiplex PCR, while TCRdb's copy carries only in-frame clones and drops some. The sample consists of 65,000 to 90,000 clones, 85% to 90% of them appearing once. The data were obtained in a study of OX40 agonist ivuxolimab in advanced cancers. Study-wide results and limits: On average, CD8+ T cells had more expanded clones than CD4+. At 0.1-3.0 mg/kg, partial responders had clonal expansion among the lowest observed.

V dropped 5 bases and J dropped 4 bases, with 11 bases sitting between them. Germline values: CDR1 SGHTA, CDR2 FQGTGA. The CDR3 consists of 13 residues. Sequenced material: CD4+ or CD8+ T cells sorted from blood, taken in a trial of the OX40 agonist ivuxolimab. This sequence was found in an adult with an advanced solid tumor such as melanoma, head and neck, liver or kidney cancer. The rearrangement links TRBV7-3 to TRBJ1-2, with unresolved D. In DNA form, the CDR3 reads TGTGCCAGCAGCGCGACGACGCGCTATGGCTACACCTTC. Translation gives CASSATTRYGYTF.